These 15 T cell receptor beta chains originate from one sample sequenced in a study of cytomegalovirus exposure and HLA in healthy donors. Researchers ran the PCR with 60 Vbeta and 13 Jbeta primers. TCRdb keeps only in-frame clones here, not all; method: immunoSEQ multiplex PCR. The table records 100,000 to 150,000 clones, about 76% of them present only once. Input material: PBMCs. These receptor sequences come from a man aged 40-55 years in good health and CMV-seropositive.

This sequence joins TRBV29-1 and TRBJ2-2; 9 nucleotides line up with TRBD1. J lost 5 bases, V lost 5 bases, and 6 bases had no gene match. This CDR3 spans 14 amino acids. Germline CDR1 is SQVTM and CDR2 is ANQGSEA. DNA for the CDR3: TGCAGCGTTTCAACAGGGGGCAATACCGGGGAGCTGTTTTTT. Translated, it gives CSVSTGGNTGELFF.

The CDR3 reads CASSLGRGTGELFF. CDR3 coding DNA: TGTGCCAGCAGTTTAGGTCGGGGCACCGGGGAGCTGTTTTTT. The chain links TRBV27 to TRBJ2-2; possible D gene TRBD2, 5 bases. The CDR3 runs 14 residues. V was shortened by 2 bases and J by 4 bases, with 8 bases between the two germline ends. Germline CDR1 and CDR2: MNHEY and SMNVEV (reference sequence).

The chain uses TRBV19 and TRBJ2-1; 7 positions match TRBD1. V lost 6 bases, J lost 0 bases, and 8 bases stayed unmatched. CDR1 is LNHDA, CDR2 SQIVND, per germline (reference sequence). The CDR3 is 16 residues long. CDR3 residues: CASRGTATTSYNEQFF. The CDR3 region has the DNA TGTGCCAGTAGAGGGACAGCAACTACCTCCTACAATGAGCAGTTCTTC.

The rearrangement joins TRBV5-8 to TRBJ1-6; no definite D call. This CDR3 has 14 amino acids. V lost 1 base to trimming and J lost 6 bases, with 8 bases between them. Germline V gives CDR1 SGHTS, CDR2 YDEGEE. The CDR3 reads CASSLLSPNSPLHF. The CDR3, as DNA: TGTGCCAGCAGCTTGCTCTCCCCTAATTCACCCCTCCACTTT.

The chain has TRBV10-3 and TRBJ1-1; D may be TRBD1 (6 bases). Looked up from germline, CDR1 is ENHRY and CDR2 is SYGVKD. V shed 7 bases and J shed 4 bases, with 16 bases lying between them. The CDR3 length is 14 residues. The CDR3 loop is CAITPQGLSTEAFF. The CDR3 DNA is TGTGCCATCACCCCGCAGGGGTTGAGCACTGAAGCTTTCTTT.

The rearrangement links TRBV28 to TRBJ2-3, with 8 bases that match TRBD2. V trimming: 8 bases; J trimming: 2 bases; junction bases outside the gene matches: 3. The CDR3 is made up of 13 amino acids. Germline CDR1 reads MDHEN; CDR2 reads SYDVKM. CDR3 nucleotides: TGTGCCAGCTGGCGGGGGGACACAGATACGCAGTATTTT. Translating gives CASWRGDTDTQYF.

The V gene is TRBV29-1, the J gene TRBJ1-1, with TRBD1 as a possible D gene (6 bases). CDR1 is SQVTM, CDR2 ANQGSEA, per germline. V was cut by 1 base and J by 3 bases, with 18 bases left in between. The CDR3 extends over 16 amino acids. CDR3 sequence: CSVEVNQGFGYTEAFF. CDR3 DNA: TGCAGCGTTGAAGTTAACCAGGGGTTTGGTTACACTGAAGCTTTCTTT.

The chain links TRBV6-1 to TRBJ2-7, with 8 bases lining up with TRBD1. V lost 3 bases and J lost 2; bases outside the gene matches: 6. The germline gives CDR1 MNHNS, CDR2 SASEGT. The CDR3 runs 15 residues. As DNA, the CDR3 is TGTGCCAGCAGTGATCCGGACAGGGCCACCTACGAGCAGTACTTC. This sequence encodes CASSDPDRATYEQYF.

The rearrangement uses TRBV7-9 and TRBJ2-5; D may be TRBD1 (6 bases). Between the trimmed V and J ends, which lost 1 base and 2 bases, there was a span of 14 bases. Germline-derived CDR1 and CDR2 are SEHNR and FQNEAQ (reference sequence). CDR3 length: 16 amino acids. The CDR3 sequence: CASSLGVDRRQETQYF. CDR3 nucleotides: TGTGCCAGCAGCTTAGGGGTCGACAGGAGACAAGAGACCCAGTACTTC.

The gene calls are TRBV2 and TRBJ2-3, with D tentatively TRBD1 (6 bases). There are 20 residues in the CDR3. Trimming shortened V by 3 bases and J by 2 bases, and 27 bases separated the two germline ends. Germline CDR1 SNHLY, CDR2 FYNNEI. CDR3 DNA sequence: TGTGCCAGCAGTGAGGGTGTTAGGCAGGGGCAAATTATTTTCACAGATACGCAGTATTTT. Its translation: CASSEGVRQGQIIFTDTQYF.

The V call is TRBV5-1, the J call TRBJ1-6, with D perhaps TRBD1 (6 bases). The germline V gene has CDR1 SGHRS and CDR2 YFSETQ. CDR3 length: 15 amino acids. Trimming took 5 bases from V and 7 from J, leaving 16 bases between them. For the CDR3, the DNA is TGCGCCAGCAGTCTCTTAACAGGGTTGAATTCACCCCTCCACTTT. This codes for CASSLLTGLNSPLHF.

This sequence joins TRBV30 and TRBJ2-7; TRBD2 is a possible D gene (5 bases). The germline V gene has CDR1 GTSNPN and CDR2 SVGIG (reference sequence). This CDR3 spans 16 amino acids. Trimming took off 0 bases at V and 3 bases at J, with 18 bases between the two ends. The CDR3 reads CAWSVGPTRTGYEQYF. The CDR3 DNA reads as TGTGCCTGGAGTGTAGGCCCTACTAGGACGGGCTACGAGCAGTACTTC.

This clone was counted only a few times. V is TRBV28 and J is TRBJ1-2; unclear D gene. With 9 bases removed from V and 0 bases from J, the gap between germline ends came to 11 bases. Germline V gene sequence: CDR1 MDHEN, CDR2 SYDVKM. The CDR3 sequence is 13 residues long. This chain's CDR3 is CASLKSTNYGYTF. CDR3 coding DNA: TGTGCCAGTTTGAAGTCTACTAACTATGGCTACACCTTC.

The chain couples TRBV7-9 to TRBJ1-1; D not certain. The CDR3 runs to 14 residues. Trimming left V 5 bases short and J 0 bases short, with 10 bases between. Germline V lookup: CDR1 SEHNR, CDR2 FQNEAQ (reference sequence). CDR3 sequence (DNA): TGTGCCAGCAGCCTCGACTTGATGAACACTGAAGCTTTCTTT. It is translated as CASSLDLMNTEAFF.

The J gene is TRBJ2-7, the V gene TRBV11-3, with 8 bases that match TRBD2. V lost 6 bases, J lost 1 base, and 8 bases stayed unmatched. CDR3 length equals 15 residues. Germline CDR1 is SGHNT and CDR2 is YENEEA. The CDR3 reads CASSYTGGASYEQYF. The CDR3 region has the DNA TGTGCCAGCAGTTATACGGGGGGGGCGTCCTACGAGCAGTACTTC.